This TCR beta chain is drawn from a study of cytomegalovirus exposure and HLA in healthy donors. The assay was immunoSEQ multiplex PCR, and TCRdb's table has in-frame clones only and misses some. Of about 360,000 clones listed, roughly 85% were seen once; the top ten hold under 0.9%. Germline CDR1 reads GTSNPN; CDR2 reads SVGIG (reference sequence). The germline V and J ends were trimmed by 7 bases and 0 bases, with 19 bases remaining between them. The CDR3 has 15 residues. The V gene is TRBV30, the J gene TRBJ2-7, with D perhaps matching TRBD2 (6 bases). The sequence came from a woman under 30 in good health and CMV-seronegative. The sample taken for sequencing was PBMCs. As DNA, the CDR3 is TGTGCCTTTGCATTTCCCGGGACTCTCTCCTACGAGCAGTACTTC. Encoded protein: CAFAFPGTLSYEQYF.